Presented here are 27 T cell receptor beta chains from one specimen sequenced in a study of blood T cell repertoires in COVID-19. Measured with immunoSEQ multiplex PCR; TCRdb has only the in-frame clones, and not every one. The table records about 270,000 clones, roughly 88% of them present only once. The sample taken for sequencing was PBMCs or T cells enriched from blood (not recorded which). The receptors come from a woman between 35 and 50 years old with acute COVID-19.

Comment on this clone: This same CDR3 is encoded by further DNA sequences in the sample. This rearrangement joins TRBV9 to TRBJ1-6; 11 positions match TRBD1. The CDR3 loop spans 15 amino acids. With 3 bases clipped from V and 9 bases from J, the junction kept 5 bases outside the gene matches. The germline V gene encodes CDR1 SGDLS and CDR2 YYNGEE. Written as DNA, the CDR3 is TGTGCCAGCAGCGCCGGGGACAGGGGGAGTTCACCCCTCCACTTT. This encodes CASSAGDRGSSPLHF.

This chain connects TRBV14 to TRBJ2-5; 7 bases line up with TRBD1. Germline CDR1 SGHDN, CDR2 FVKESK. The CDR3 consists of 14 residues. Unmatched junction bases numbered 6, after V lost 3 bases and J lost 5 bases. The CDR3 nucleotides are TGTGCCAGCAGCCAGACAGGGTTTCGGGAGACCCAGTACTTC. Amino acids: CASSQTGFRETQYF.

V and J are TRBV6-2 or TRBV6-3 and TRBJ1-5; D remains ambiguous. Deletions cut 0 bases from V and 3 bases from J, with 6 bases between. This CDR3 region has 14 residues. CDR1 is MNHEY and CDR2 is SVGEGT in the germline V gene. The chain's CDR3 is CASSYSGVNQPQHF. The CDR3 DNA follows: TGTGCCAGCAGTTACTCGGGAGTCAATCAGCCCCAGCATTTT.

The chain links TRBV25-1 to TRBJ2-7, with 8 positions matching TRBD2. Germline V gene data show CDR1 as MGHDK and CDR2 as SYGVNS. CDR3 length equals 14 residues. V shed 6 bases and J 6 bases; nucleotides not matched to a gene: 10. CDR3 sequence reads: CASSPRTSMAEQYF. The CDR3 DNA sequence: TGTGCCAGCAGCCCCAGGACTAGCATGGCCGAGCAGTACTTC.

The chain couples TRBV2 to TRBJ1-2; 7 bases align to TRBD1. The V gene's germline CDR1 is SNHLY and CDR2 FYNNEI. V shed 7 bases and J 4 bases; nucleotides not matched to a gene: 12. The CDR3 is 15 residues long. The CDR3 is CASTPRGRQGYGYTF. CDR3 DNA sequence: TGTGCCAGCACTCCAAGGGGGCGACAGGGCTATGGCTACACCTTC.

This rearrangement joins TRBV23-1 to TRBJ1-3, with 12 bases matching TRBD1. TRBV23-1 is known as an ORF, though its function is uncertain. With 0 bases clipped from V and 2 bases from J, the junction kept 8 bases outside the gene matches. The CDR3 contains 19 residues. This CDR3 is CASSQSRDRGRGPGNTIYF. The CDR3 coding sequence is TGCGCCAGCAGTCAATCGAGGGACAGGGGGCGCGGACCTGGAAACACCATATATTTT.

This chain connects TRBV6-1 to TRBJ2-1; a possible D gene is TRBD1 (5 bases). Germline V lookup: CDR1 MNHNS, CDR2 SASEGT. V lost 2 bases to trimming and J lost 7 bases, with 12 bases between them. The CDR3 is made up of 14 amino acids. The CDR3: CASSERQHGNEQFF. The CDR3 DNA is TGTGCCAGCAGTGAACGACAGCATGGTAATGAGCAGTTCTTC.

The rearrangement links TRBV28 to TRBJ2-2; D unclear. The CDR3 totals 13 residues. V lost 2 bases and J lost 4, with 5 bases in between. Germline V CDR1 and CDR2: MDHEN, SYDVKM. CDR3 sequence: CASSLAVTGELFF. In DNA, the CDR3 is TGTGCCAGCAGTTTAGCAGTCACCGGGGAGCTGTTTTTT.

The V call is TRBV6-6, the J call TRBJ2-5; TRBD2 agrees at 8 bases. Trimming cost V 6 bases and J 4 bases; bases outside gene matches: 13. CDR3 size: 16 residues. Germline V gene lookup returns CDR1 MNHNY and CDR2 SVGAGI (reference sequence). The CDR3 sequence is CASSPPGAGVRETQYF. The DNA of the CDR3 is TGTGCCAGCAGCCCTCCGGGAGCGGGAGTTAGAGAGACCCAGTACTTC.

The gene calls are TRBV7-8 and TRBJ1-2; 9 bases agree with TRBD1. There are 16 residues in the CDR3. Unmatched junction bases numbered 14, after V lost 6 bases and J lost 6 bases. CDR1 and CDR2 from the germline V gene are SGHVS and FQNEAQ. The CDR3 reads CASRQPGTGNGDGYTF. The DNA for the CDR3 is TGTGCCAGCAGACAGCCCGGGACAGGGAATGGCGATGGCTACACCTTC. Combining the CDR3 with reference TRBV7-8 and TRBJ1-2 gives the whole variable domain GAGVSQSPRYKVAKRGQDVALRCDPISGHVSLFWYQQALGQGPEFLTYFQNEAQLDKSGLPSDRFFAERPEGSVSTLKIQRTQQEDSAVYLCASRQPGTGNGDGYTFGSGTRLTVV.

The V gene is TRBV4-3, the J gene TRBJ2-3; TRBD2 agrees at 12 bases. CDR3 length: 16 amino acids. Per the germline V gene, CDR1 is LGHNA and CDR2 is YSLEER. The trim removed 1 base at V and 2 bases at J, leaving 1 base unmatched. CDR3 bases: TGCGCCAGCAGCCAAGGGACTAGCGGGACCACAGATACGCAGTATTTT. Protein: CASSQGTSGTTDTQYF.

The chain has TRBV7-2 and TRBJ2-3, with D hard to call. From germline, CDR1 is SGHTA and CDR2 FQGNSA. This CDR3 comprises 15 residues. Trimming pared 1 base from V and 0 bases from J, leaving 8 bases between. CDR3 DNA: TGTGCCAGCAGCTTAGTGATTACTAGCACAGATACGCAGTATTTT. Amino acid sequence: CASSLVITSTDTQYF.

The rearrangement links TRBV18 to TRBJ1-6; TRBD1 agrees at 11 bases. This CDR3 region has 14 residues. Germline V lookup: CDR1 KGHSH, CDR2 LQKENI. Trimming took 2 bases from V and 9 from J; bases not matched to a gene: 0. In nucleotides, the CDR3 is TGTGCCAGCTCACCAGGGACAGGGGGTTCACCCCTCCACTTT. Translation gives CASSPGTGGSPLHF.

J is TRBJ2-7 and V is TRBV10-1; TRBD1 matches at 10 bases. This CDR3 region has 13 residues. Germline CDR1 is WNHNN and CDR2 is SYGVQD (reference sequence). V shed 7 bases, J shed 1 base, and the junction held 1 base outside the gene matches. CDR3 sequence reads: CASKDRGSYEQYF. CDR3 nucleotide sequence: TGCGCCAGCAAGGACAGGGGGTCCTACGAGCAGTACTTC.

This clone was recorded once. The chain employs TRBV28 and TRBJ1-5; D might be TRBD1 (6 bases). With 3 bases removed from V and 4 bases from J, the gap between germline ends came to 13 bases. The CDR3 covers 15 residues. The germline V gene encodes CDR1 MDHEN and CDR2 SYDVKM. The CDR3 loop reads CASSFGRGFNQPQHF. The CDR3 DNA reads as TGTGCCAGCAGTTTTGGCAGGGGCTTTAATCAGCCCCAGCATTTT.

The rearrangement links TRBV11-3 to TRBJ1-6; D is unclear. The germline CDR1 and CDR2 sequences are SGHNT and YENEEA. Trimming pared 3 bases from V and 7 bases from J, leaving 10 bases between. This CDR3 has 14 residues. CDR3 sequence reads: CASSFLLENSPLHF. CDR3 nucleotides: TGTGCCAGCAGCTTTTTACTGGAGAATTCACCCCTCCACTTT.

J is TRBJ1-1 and V is TRBV7-2; 10 bases agree with TRBD1. Germline-derived CDR1 and CDR2 are SGHTA and FQGNSA. V shed 5 bases, J shed 4 bases, and the junction held 16 bases outside the gene matches. This CDR3 has 18 amino acids. The CDR3 coding sequence is TGTGCCAGCAGCGGAAGCTGGGGACAGGGGCTTCAGGGCACTGAAGCTTTCTTT. It translates to CASSGSWGQGLQGTEAFF. Full variable domain (outside the CDR3, taken from reference TRBV7-2 and TRBJ1-1): GAGVSQSPSNKVTEKGKDVELRCDPISGHTALYWYRQSLGQGLEFLIYFQGNSAPDKSGLPSDRFSAERTGGSVSTLTIQRTQQEDSAVYLCASSGSWGQGLQGTEAFFGQGTRLTVV.

This clone is a singleton in its sample. The J gene is TRBJ1-1, the V gene TRBV18, with unresolved D. Trimming left V 3 bases short and J 7 bases short, with 6 bases between. Germline lookup yields CDR1 KGHSH and CDR2 LQKENI. The CDR3 has 11 residues. The CDR3, as DNA: TGTGCCAGCTCACCCCAGAATGAAGCTTTCTTT. This encodes CASSPQNEAFF.

The V gene is TRBV3-1 (or the pseudogene TRBV3-2), the J gene TRBJ2-5; 8 nucleotides match TRBD1. The CDR3 loop spans 15 amino acids. V trimming: 1 base; J trimming: 1 base; junction bases outside the gene matches: 2. CDR1 is LGHDT and CDR2 is YNNKEL in the germline V gene (reference sequence). This chain's CDR3 is CASSQGTGPQETQYF. CDR3 nucleotide sequence: TGTGCCAGCAGCCAAGGGACAGGGCCCCAAGAGACCCAGTACTTC.

The chain couples TRBV24-1 to TRBJ2-3; D remains unclear. The germline CDR1 and CDR2 sequences are KGHDR and SFDVKD. V was trimmed by 4 bases and J by 0 bases, leaving 10 bases between them. This CDR3 contains 15 residues. This chain's CDR3 is CATSEGALSTDTQYF. The DNA for the CDR3 is TGTGCCACCAGTGAAGGAGCGTTGAGCACAGATACGCAGTATTTT.

The sample holds one count of this clone. The chain carries TRBV7-3 and TRBJ2-4; D is uncertain. The V end lost 5 bases, the J end lost 0 bases, and 14 bases lay between the germline ends. CDR1 and CDR2 from the germline V gene are SGHTA and FQGTGA. The CDR3 has 16 amino acids. CDR3 in DNA: TGTGCCAGCAGCCCTGGCGGAACCTTAGCCAAAAACATTCAGTACTTC. Its translation is CASSPGGTLAKNIQYF.

This chain connects TRBV6-5 to TRBJ1-5; 7 bases fit TRBD1. Germline CDR1 and CDR2: MNHEY and SVGAGI. The CDR3 sequence is 15 residues long. V trimming: 4 bases; J trimming: 1 base; junction bases outside the gene matches: 4. This chain's CDR3 is CASSWDRPSNQPQHF. CDR3 nucleotides: TGTGCCAGCAGTTGGGACAGACCAAGCAATCAGCCCCAGCATTTT.

The chain carries TRBV4-3 and TRBJ2-3; a weak D match, TRBD1 (6 bases). The CDR3 covers 17 residues. Trimming stripped 1 base from V and 0 bases from J, with 14 bases between. Germline CDR1 is LGHNA and CDR2 is YSLEER. The CDR3 reads CASSQGAGTPSTDTQYF. CDR3 DNA: TGCGCCAGCAGCCAAGGGGCAGGGACACCTAGCACAGATACGCAGTATTTT.

The rearrangement joins TRBV28 to TRBJ2-1; a possible D gene is TRBD2 (7 bases). There are 15 residues in the CDR3. Trimming shortened V by 5 bases and J by 8 bases, and 19 bases separated the two germline ends. The germline CDR1 and CDR2 sequences are MDHEN and SYDVKM. For the CDR3, the DNA is TGTGCCAGCAGTCGACCCGCCAGGGGAGGGGATGAGCAGTTCTTC. Translating it yields CASSRPARGGDEQFF.

The chain employs TRBV19 and TRBJ1-1; the match to TRBD1 covers 8 bases. J gave up 6 bases and V 5 bases, and 11 bases lay outside the gene matches. Germline CDR1 reads LNHDA; CDR2 reads SQIVND (reference sequence). This CDR3 region has 15 residues. CDR3 in amino acids: CASSSGGVGKAEAFF. The DNA of the CDR3 is TGTGCCAGTAGTTCAGGGGGCGTGGGGAAGGCTGAAGCTTTCTTT.

The rearrangement joins TRBV30 to TRBJ1-3; 8 bases fit TRBD1. The CDR3 is 13 residues long. Germline V gene lookup returns CDR1 GTSNPN and CDR2 SVGIG (reference sequence). With V trimmed by 5 bases and J by 0 bases, 0 bases remained unmatched. The CDR3: CAWGQGSGNTIYF. CDR3 DNA: TGTGCCTGGGGACAGGGCTCTGGAAACACCATATATTTT.

The chain recombines TRBV7-2 with TRBJ1-3; TRBD1 is a possible D gene (6 bases). V shed 1 base and J shed 2 bases, with 12 bases lying between them. CDR3 length: 16 residues. Germline V gives CDR1 SGHTA, CDR2 FQGNSA. For the CDR3, the DNA is TGTGCCAGCAGCTTAGTCGGGGGGCGCCCTGGAAACACCATATATTTT. It codes for CASSLVGGRPGNTIYF.